This record concerns one T cell receptor (beta chain) sequence. PCR primers comprised 60 Vbeta and 13 Jbeta primers. Using immunoSEQ multiplex PCR, the repertoire was profiled, and TCRdb retains in-frame clones only, with some absent. The sample holds hundreds of thousands of clones, about three quarters seen once. This sample was included in a study of cytomegalovirus exposure and HLA in healthy donors. CDR1 and CDR2 (germline): SGHTA, FQGNSA. This CDR3 contains 16 residues. Unmatched junction bases numbered 4, after V lost 1 base and J lost 0 bases. The TCR was taken from a woman aged 55-75 years in good health and CMV-seropositive. The chain couples TRBV7-2 to TRBJ2-3; 7 bases fit TRBD1. The sample comprised PBMCs. CDR3 sequence (DNA): TGTGCCAGCAGCTTAGGGGACAGACTTAGCACAGATACGCAGTATTTT. Encoded protein: CASSLGDRLSTDTQYF.